The 20 T cell receptor beta chains presented below share a single source sample, sequenced in a study of technical replicates of blood from a handful of donors. Generated by immunoSEQ multiplex PCR, the TCRdb table keeps only in-frame clones and is missing some. The repertoire holds about 85,000 clones, with roughly 94% as singletons. The sample taken for sequencing was T cells isolated from PBMCs. The receptors here all came from a human donor in good health.

The CDR3, as DNA: TGTGCCAGCAGACCGCCCAGACAGGCGGGGGGCAATCAGCCCCAGCATTTT. Translation: CASRPPRQAGGNQPQHF. The chain joins TRBV28 to TRBJ1-5; TRBD1 might be the D (6 bases). The CDR3 covers 17 residues. CDR1 is MDHEN, CDR2 SYDVKM, per germline. Trimming removed 6 bases from V and 2 bases from J, with 20 bases in between.

The V gene is TRBV5-1, the J gene TRBJ1-3; D is perhaps TRBD1 (5 bases). The CDR3 has 14 amino acids. Germline values: CDR1 SGHRS, CDR2 YFSETQ. V was shortened by 2 bases and J by 4 bases, with 10 bases between the two germline ends. The CDR3 here is CASSLAGYGNTIYF. The CDR3 coding sequence is TGCGCCAGCAGCTTAGCAGGGTACGGAAACACCATATATTTT. The variable domain in full, with the rest retrieved from reference TRBV5-1 and TRBJ1-3, is KAGVTQTPRYLIKTRGQQVTLSCSPISGHRSVSWYQQTPGQGLQFLFEYFSETQRNKGNFPGRFSGRQFSNSRSEMNVSTLELGDSALYLCASSLAGYGNTIYFGEGSWLTVV.

This clone occurred once. The chain combines TRBV19 with TRBJ2-4; D is perhaps TRBD2 (6 bases). V gave up 7 bases and J gave up 0 bases, with 16 bases separating them. The CDR3 is 16 residues long. The V gene's germline CDR1 is LNHDA and CDR2 SQIVND (reference sequence). The CDR3 region has the DNA TGTGCCAGTATGGAGGGCCAGACCCTAGCCAAAAACATTCAGTACTTC. It specifies CASMEGQTLAKNIQYF. The full variable domain, in which reference TRBV19 and TRBJ2-4 provide the parts outside the CDR3, is DGGITQSPKYLFRKEGQNVTLSCEQNLNHDAMYWYRQDPGQGLRLIYYSQIVNDFQKGDIAEGYSVSREKKESFPLTVTSAQKNPTAFYLCASMEGQTLAKNIQYFGAGTRLSVL.

The chain couples TRBV13 to TRBJ2-7; the match to TRBD2 covers 11 bases. V gave up 2 bases and J gave up 2 bases; unmatched junction bases: 23. Germline V gene lookup returns CDR1 PRHDT and CDR2 FYEKMQ (reference sequence). CDR3 size: 22 residues. The CDR3 sequence is CASSLPRTSGSLRDAPAYEQYF. DNA for the CDR3: TGTGCCAGCAGCTTACCCCGAACTAGCGGGAGCCTCCGGGACGCACCTGCCTACGAGCAGTACTTC.

V usage is TRBV10-1 and J usage is TRBJ2-3, with D possibly being TRBD2 (5 bases). Germline V gene sequence: CDR1 WNHNN, CDR2 SYGVQD (reference sequence). The CDR3 contains 14 residues. With 3 bases removed from V and 2 bases from J, the gap between germline ends came to 9 bases. CDR3 DNA sequence: TGCGCCAGCAGTGACGGGGAGAACACAGATACGCAGTATTTT. The encoded protein is CASSDGENTDTQYF.

CDR3 sequence (DNA): TGTGCCAGTAAAATTAGGGGGGGGGATGAGCAGTTCTTC. Its translation is CASKIRGGDEQFF. The chain links TRBV19 to TRBJ2-1, with a weak D call TRBD2 (7 bases). V lost 7 bases to trimming and J lost 8 bases, with 15 bases between them. This CDR3 spans 13 amino acids. Germline CDR1 and CDR2: LNHDA and SQIVND (reference sequence).

This chain's CDR3 is CASSLEGLAITDTQYF. The DNA of the CDR3 is TGTGCCAGCAGCTTAGAGGGACTAGCGATTACAGATACGCAGTATTTT. The V gene is TRBV13, the J gene TRBJ2-3, with 10 nucleotides matching TRBD2. Unmatched junction bases numbered 4, after V lost 1 base and J lost 3 bases. Per germline, CDR1 PRHDT and CDR2 FYEKMQ (reference sequence). The CDR3 extends over 16 amino acids.

The rearrangement uses TRBV18 and TRBJ1-1; D ambiguous. Deletions cut 6 bases from V and 1 base from J, with 12 bases between. The CDR3 is made up of 14 amino acids. Germline V CDR1 and CDR2: KGHSH, LQKENI. The CDR3 sequence is CASSPGRENTEAFF. For the CDR3, the DNA is TGTGCCAGCTCTCCTGGTCGGGAGAACACTGAAGCTTTCTTT.

The V call is TRBV4-2, the J call TRBJ2-2, with TRBD1 identical over 8 bases. Germline assignment: CDR1 LGHNA and CDR2 YNFKEQ. The V segment lost 5 bases and the J segment 4 bases; nucleotides outside the gene matches: 6. This CDR3 has 15 residues. CDR3 nucleotides: TGTGCCAGCAGCAGCAGGGGGCTTCGCACCGGGGAGCTGTTTTTT. As protein: CASSSRGLRTGELFF.

The gene calls are TRBV2 and TRBJ2-2, with D unclear. CDR3 length: 13 residues. Per germline, CDR1 SNHLY and CDR2 FYNNEI. V was clipped by 8 bases and J by 2 bases, with 9 bases between them. CDR3 region: CASLRPNTGELFF. DNA of the CDR3: TGTGCCAGCCTCCGTCCTAACACCGGGGAGCTGTTTTTT.

The chain has TRBV5-1 and TRBJ2-3, with TRBD1 identical over 11 bases. This CDR3 has 14 residues. Germline CDR1 and CDR2: SGHRS and YFSETQ. Germline trimming cut 5 bases from V and 6 bases from J; bases unmatched to any gene: 5. CDR3 bases: TGCGCCAGCAGTGGGACAGGGGGTAGCGATACGCAGTATTTT. Protein product: CASSGTGGSDTQYF. Variable domain in full (rest from reference TRBV5-1 and TRBJ2-3): KAGVTQTPRYLIKTRGQQVTLSCSPISGHRSVSWYQQTPGQGLQFLFEYFSETQRNKGNFPGRFSGRQFSNSRSEMNVSTLELGDSALYLCASSGTGGSDTQYFGPGTRLTVL.

The V call is TRBV6-5, the J call TRBJ2-7; TRBD2 matches at 14 bases. The CDR3 extends over 15 amino acids. Looked up from germline, CDR1 is MNHEY and CDR2 is SVGAGI. J gave up 6 bases and V 4 bases, and 5 bases lay outside the gene matches. This chain's CDR3 is CASSFGTSGSGEQYF. The CDR3 bases are TGTGCCAGCAGTTTCGGGACTAGCGGGAGCGGCGAGCAGTACTTC.

This rearrangement joins TRBV11-2 to TRBJ2-4, with 12 bases aligning to TRBD2. V trimming: 5 bases; J trimming: 0 bases; junction bases outside the gene matches: 5. The CDR3 runs 17 residues. Per germline, CDR1 SGHAT and CDR2 FQNNGV. CDR3 amino acids: CASSSGLAGSAKNIQYF. The CDR3 DNA reads TGTGCCAGCAGCAGCGGACTAGCGGGATCAGCCAAAAACATTCAGTACTTC.

The chain recombines TRBV7-3 with TRBJ1-1; D is unclear. Per germline, CDR1 SGHTA and CDR2 FQGTGA. V was trimmed by 4 bases and J by 6 bases, leaving 27 bases between them. The CDR3 length is 18 residues. In DNA form, the CDR3 reads TGTGCCAGCAGCTCCCTCCTCCGATGGACGGCCGGGAGTTCTGAAGCTTTCTTT. Protein: CASSSLLRWTAGSSEAFF.

The chain has TRBV2 and TRBJ1-4, with unresolved D. Trimming stripped 3 bases from V and 8 bases from J, with 13 bases between. The germline V gene has CDR1 SNHLY and CDR2 FYNNEI. The CDR3 is 14 residues long. The CDR3 nucleotides are TGTGCCAGCAGTGATTTTGGTTGGAGCGAAAAACTGTTTTTT. Residues: CASSDFGWSEKLFF.

The CDR3 DNA sequence: TGTGCCAGCAGCTTAGGCTCCCTTAACACAGATACGCAGTATTTT. Amino acids: CASSLGSLNTDTQYF. This chain uses TRBV13 with TRBJ2-3; no reliable D call. This CDR3 has 15 residues. The ends were cut back, 0 bases at V and 2 bases at J, with 9 bases in the middle. Germline lookup yields CDR1 PRHDT and CDR2 FYEKMQ (reference sequence).

This sequence joins TRBV19 and TRBJ1-2, with 9 bases matching TRBD1. Germline V gene data show CDR1 as LNHDA and CDR2 as SQIVND (reference sequence). V was clipped by 5 bases and J by 4 bases; unmatched bases: 5. The CDR3 sequence is 14 residues long. CDR3 nucleotide sequence: TGTGCCAGTAGTTCCCGGGACAGGGCCTATGGCTACACCTTC. This codes for CASSSRDRAYGYTF.

J is TRBJ2-4 and V is TRBV2; 7 bases fit TRBD2. CDR1 and CDR2 (germline): SNHLY, FYNNEI. The CDR3 has 14 amino acids. Trimming removed 7 bases from V and 3 bases from J; junction bases left unmatched: 6. The chain's CDR3 is CASTATSSKNIQYF. The CDR3 coding sequence is TGTGCCAGCACCGCGACTAGCAGCAAAAACATTCAGTACTTC. The full variable domain, its missing parts supplied by reference TRBV2 and TRBJ2-4, is EPEVTQTPSHQVTQMGQEVILRCVPISNHLYFYWYRQILGQKVEFLVSFYNNEISEKSEIFDDQFSVERPDGSNFTLKIRSTKLEDSAMYFCASTATSSKNIQYFGAGTRLSVL.

The rearrangement uses TRBV4-1 and TRBJ1-2; no definite D call. The V end was cut by 0 bases, the J end by 0 bases, with 11 bases between. From germline, CDR1 is MGHRA and CDR2 YSYEKL. The CDR3 is 16 residues long. The CDR3 DNA sequence: TGCGCCAGCAGCCAAGAGGGAGCCGCAGCTAACTATGGCTACACCTTC. Encoded protein: CASSQEGAAANYGYTF.

This chain connects TRBV14 to TRBJ2-7; D is perhaps TRBD1 (6 bases). Trimming left V 1 base short and J 2 bases short, with 15 bases between. The CDR3 sequence is 16 residues long. Germline assignment: CDR1 SGHDN and CDR2 FVKESK. CDR3 loop: CASSQARGSVPYEQYF. The DNA for the CDR3 is TGTGCCAGCAGCCAAGCAAGGGGGTCAGTACCCTACGAGCAGTACTTC.